The clone carrying this T cell receptor beta chain occurred many times. Its target is not known. At one of its ends the junction is not consistent with the germline gene, which may arise from a read error. The sample comes from a study of T-cell reconstitution after alpha-beta-depleted transplantation in children. Library preparation (for TCRbeta) was performed with unique molecular identifiers. TCRdb reprocessed the PCR reads via MiXCR and lists one record per CDR3 protein. The table shows 250,000 to 350,000 distinct CDR3 sequences, with approximately 23% occurring only once. Broader study findings: Among T cells one year after transplant, newly produced cells accounted for most counts and diversity. Some patients' high day-60 TCRbeta diversity was traced to surviving recipient T cells and thymic progenitors. Reported findings indicate that, about two months after transplant, alpha-beta T cells came from several hundred expanded clones, which were derived from non-depleted graft cells.

This TCR derives from a male patient aged 5 to 17 who had a stem cell transplant for acute lymphoblastic leukemia, so the T cells may come from the graft donor. Sequencing used PBMCs, mostly from graft donor cells, obtained 180 days after TCRalphabeta/CD19-depleted stem cell transplant.

The CDR3 DNA follows: TGTGCCAGCAGCTTGGGACTTCCCTACAATGAGCAGTTCTTC. Translated: CASSLGLPYNEQFF. The V call is TRBV5-1, the J call TRBJ2-1, with TRBD2 as a possible D gene (6 bases). The CDR3 consists of 14 residues. Per germline, CDR1 SGHRS and CDR2 YFSETQ.